This TCR beta chain appears in the sequencing data of a study of blood T cell repertoires in COVID-19. Germline lookup yields CDR1 MNHEY and CDR2 SMNVEV (reference sequence). V lost 5 bases, J lost 4 bases, and 12 bases lay in between. The length of the CDR3 is 14 residues. In the original workflow: From reference gene primer amplification, estimates of nucleated cell counts were derived. TCRdb's copy holds only in-frame clones and misses some; the assay was immunoSEQ multiplex PCR. That table gives V, J and clone size, and the DNA gave D and trimming. The sample records around 250,000 clones, 70% to 90% being singletons.

The clonotype was recovered from a man in his 60s with acute or convalescent COVID-19. The V and J genes are TRBV27 and TRBJ2-1; D is possibly TRBD2 (6 bases). The sample was peripheral blood. The CDR3 sequence is CASSPRRVYNEQFF. CDR3 DNA sequence: TGTGCCAGCAGTCCGCGGAGGGTTTACAATGAGCAGTTCTTC.